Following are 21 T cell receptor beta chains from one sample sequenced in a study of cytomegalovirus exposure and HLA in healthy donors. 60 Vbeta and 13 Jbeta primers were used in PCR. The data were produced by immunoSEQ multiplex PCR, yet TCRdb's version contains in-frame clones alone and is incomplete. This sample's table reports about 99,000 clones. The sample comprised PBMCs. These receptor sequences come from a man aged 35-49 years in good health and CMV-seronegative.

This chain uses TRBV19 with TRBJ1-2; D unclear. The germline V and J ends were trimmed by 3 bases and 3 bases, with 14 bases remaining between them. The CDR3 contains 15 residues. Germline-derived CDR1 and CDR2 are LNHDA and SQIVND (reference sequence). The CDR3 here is CASSIVAGKDYGYTF. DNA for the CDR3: TGTGCCAGTAGTATTGTCGCGGGGAAGGACTATGGCTACACCTTC.

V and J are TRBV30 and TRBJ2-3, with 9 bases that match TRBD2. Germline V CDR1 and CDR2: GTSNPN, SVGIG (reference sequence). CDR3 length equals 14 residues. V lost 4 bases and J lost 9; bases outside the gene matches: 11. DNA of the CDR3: TGTGCCTGGATGCGCGGGGGGGCTCTGAGAACGCAGTATTTT. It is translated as CAWMRGGALRTQYF.

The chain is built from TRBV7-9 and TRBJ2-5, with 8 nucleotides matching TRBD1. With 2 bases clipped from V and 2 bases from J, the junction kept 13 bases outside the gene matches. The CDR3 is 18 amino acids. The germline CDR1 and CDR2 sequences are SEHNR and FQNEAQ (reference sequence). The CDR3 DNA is TGTGCCAGCAGCTTATTGCCAGGGGGCGCGCAGGGACAAGAGACCCAGTACTTC. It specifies CASSLLPGGAQGQETQYF.

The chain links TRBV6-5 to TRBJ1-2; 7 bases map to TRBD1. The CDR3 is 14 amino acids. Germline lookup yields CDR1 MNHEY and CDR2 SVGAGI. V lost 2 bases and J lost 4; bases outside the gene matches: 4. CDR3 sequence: CASSYDRDSYGYTF. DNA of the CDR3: TGTGCCAGCAGTTACGACAGGGACAGCTATGGCTACACCTTC.

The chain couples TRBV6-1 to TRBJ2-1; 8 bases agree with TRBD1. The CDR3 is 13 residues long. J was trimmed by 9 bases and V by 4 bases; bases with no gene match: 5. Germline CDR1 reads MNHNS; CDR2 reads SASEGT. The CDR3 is CASSGTGLGEQFF. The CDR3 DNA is TGTGCCAGCAGTGGGACAGGGTTGGGTGAGCAGTTCTTC.

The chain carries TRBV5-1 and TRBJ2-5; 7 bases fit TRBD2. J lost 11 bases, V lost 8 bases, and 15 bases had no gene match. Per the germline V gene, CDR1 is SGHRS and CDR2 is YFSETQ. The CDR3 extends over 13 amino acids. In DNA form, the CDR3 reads TGCGCCAGTGCTCAAGCGGGGTCTGATGAGCAGTACTTC. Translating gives CASAQAGSDEQYF.

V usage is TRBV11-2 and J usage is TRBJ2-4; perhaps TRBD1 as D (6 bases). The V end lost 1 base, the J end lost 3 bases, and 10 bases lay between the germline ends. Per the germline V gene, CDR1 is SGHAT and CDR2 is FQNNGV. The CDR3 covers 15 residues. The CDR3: CASSLGGGSKNIQYF. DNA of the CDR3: TGTGCCAGCAGCTTAGGAGGGGGAAGCAAAAACATTCAGTACTTC.

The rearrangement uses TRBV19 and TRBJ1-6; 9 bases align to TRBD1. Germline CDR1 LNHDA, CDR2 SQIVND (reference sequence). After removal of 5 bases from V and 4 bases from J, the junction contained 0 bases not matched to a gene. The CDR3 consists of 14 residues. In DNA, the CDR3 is TGTGCCAGTAGTGGGACAGGGTATAATTCACCCCTCCACTTT. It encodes CASSGTGYNSPLHF. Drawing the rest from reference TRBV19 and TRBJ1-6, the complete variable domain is DGGITQSPKYLFRKEGQNVTLSCEQNLNHDAMYWYRQDPGQGLRLIYYSQIVNDFQKGDIAEGYSVSREKKESFPLTVTSAQKNPTAFYLCASSGTGYNSPLHFGNGTRLTVT.

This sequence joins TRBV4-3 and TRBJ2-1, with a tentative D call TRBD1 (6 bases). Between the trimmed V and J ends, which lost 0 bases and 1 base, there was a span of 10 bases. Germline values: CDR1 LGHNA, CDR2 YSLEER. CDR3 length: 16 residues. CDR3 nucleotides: TGCGCCAGCAGCCAAGACTACAGGGATTCCTACAATGAGCAGTTCTTC. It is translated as CASSQDYRDSYNEQFF.

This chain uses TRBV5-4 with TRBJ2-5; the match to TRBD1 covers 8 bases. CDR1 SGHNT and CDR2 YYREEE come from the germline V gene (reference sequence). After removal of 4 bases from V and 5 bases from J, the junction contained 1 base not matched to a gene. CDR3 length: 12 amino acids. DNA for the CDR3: TGTGCCAGCAGCCGACAGGGGGAGACCCAGTACTTC. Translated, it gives CASSRQGETQYF. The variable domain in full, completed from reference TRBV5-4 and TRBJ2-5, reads ETGVTQSPTHLIKTRGQQVTLRCSSQSGHNTVSWYQQALGQGPQFIFQYYREEENGRGNFPPRFSGLQFPNYSSELNVNALELDDSALYLCASSRQGETQYFGPGTRLLVL.

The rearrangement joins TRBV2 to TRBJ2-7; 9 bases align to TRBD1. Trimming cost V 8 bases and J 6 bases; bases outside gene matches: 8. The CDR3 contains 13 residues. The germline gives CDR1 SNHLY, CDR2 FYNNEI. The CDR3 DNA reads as TGTGCCAGCGGTACGACAGGGGGGAGCGAGCAGTACTTC. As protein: CASGTTGGSEQYF. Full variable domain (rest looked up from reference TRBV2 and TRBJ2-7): EPEVTQTPSHQVTQMGQEVILRCVPISNHLYFYWYRQILGQKVEFLVSFYNNEISEKSEIFDDQFSVERPDGSNFTLKIRSTKLEDSAMYFCASGTTGGSEQYFGPGTRLTVT.

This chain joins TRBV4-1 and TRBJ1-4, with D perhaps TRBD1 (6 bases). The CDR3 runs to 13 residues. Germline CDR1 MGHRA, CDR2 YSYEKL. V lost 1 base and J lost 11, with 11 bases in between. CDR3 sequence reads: CASSQVRGNKLFF. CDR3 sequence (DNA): TGCGCCAGCAGCCAAGTGAGGGGGAATAAACTGTTTTTT.

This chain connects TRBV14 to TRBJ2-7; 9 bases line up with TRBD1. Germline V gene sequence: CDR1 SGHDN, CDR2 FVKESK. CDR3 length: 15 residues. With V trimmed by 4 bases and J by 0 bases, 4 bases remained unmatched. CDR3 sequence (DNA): TGTGCCAGCAGCCTGACAGGGGGAAGCTCCTACGAGCAGTACTTC. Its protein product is CASSLTGGSSYEQYF. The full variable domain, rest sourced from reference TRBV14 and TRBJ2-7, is EAGVTQFPSHSVIEKGQTVTLRCDPISGHDNLYWYRRVMGKEIKFLLHFVKESKQDESGMPNNRFLAERTGGTYSTLKVQPAELEDSGVYFCASSLTGGSSYEQYFGPGTRLTVT.

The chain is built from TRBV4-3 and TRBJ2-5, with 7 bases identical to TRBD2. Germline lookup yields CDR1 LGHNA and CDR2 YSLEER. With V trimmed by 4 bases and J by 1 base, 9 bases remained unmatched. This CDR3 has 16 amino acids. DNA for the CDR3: TGCGCCAGCAGCCCAAGATTGGGGGAGGGCCAAGAGACCCAGTACTTC. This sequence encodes CASSPRLGEGQETQYF.

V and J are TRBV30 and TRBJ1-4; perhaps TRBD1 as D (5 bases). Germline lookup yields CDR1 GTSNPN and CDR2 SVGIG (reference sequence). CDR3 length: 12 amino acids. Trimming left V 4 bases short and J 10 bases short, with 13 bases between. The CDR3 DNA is TGTGCCTGGATTTTTCCGGGGGGAAAACTGTTTTTT. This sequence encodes CAWIFPGGKLFF. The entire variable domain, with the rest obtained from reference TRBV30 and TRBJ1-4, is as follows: SQTIHQWPATLVQPVGSPLSLECTVEGTSNPNLYWYRQAAGRGLQLLFYSVGIGQISSEVPQNLSASRPQDRQFILSSKKLLLSDSGFYLCAWIFPGGKLFFGSGTQLSVL.

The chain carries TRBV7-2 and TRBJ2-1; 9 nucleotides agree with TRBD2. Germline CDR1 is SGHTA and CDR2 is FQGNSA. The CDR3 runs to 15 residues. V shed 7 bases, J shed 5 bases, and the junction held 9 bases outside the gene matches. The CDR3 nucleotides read TGTGCCAGCACCGCTAGCGGGAAGTCCAACAATGAGCAGTTCTTC. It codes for CASTASGKSNNEQFF.

The CDR3 spells CASSQESSGGLGKFF. The CDR3 region has the DNA TGTGCCAGCAGCCAAGAGTCTAGCGGGGGCCTAGGCAAGTTCTTC. The V call is TRBV4-2, the J call TRBJ2-1; 10 positions match TRBD2. Looked up from germline, CDR1 is LGHNA and CDR2 is YNFKEQ. The CDR3 runs to 15 residues. V was pared by 0 bases and J by 14 bases, with 10 bases of the junction left unmatched.

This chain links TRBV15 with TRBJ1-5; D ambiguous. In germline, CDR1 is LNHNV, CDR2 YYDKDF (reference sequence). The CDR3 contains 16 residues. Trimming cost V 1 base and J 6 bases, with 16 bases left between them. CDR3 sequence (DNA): TGTGCCACCAGCAGAGTCACGGGATTGCGGAGTCAGCCCCAGCATTTT. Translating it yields CATSRVTGLRSQPQHF.

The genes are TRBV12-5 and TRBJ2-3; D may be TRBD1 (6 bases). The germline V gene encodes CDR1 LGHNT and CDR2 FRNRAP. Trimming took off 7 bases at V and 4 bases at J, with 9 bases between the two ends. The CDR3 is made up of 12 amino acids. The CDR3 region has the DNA TGTGCTAGTGCCTCAGGGGCAGATACGCAGTATTTT. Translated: CASASGADTQYF.

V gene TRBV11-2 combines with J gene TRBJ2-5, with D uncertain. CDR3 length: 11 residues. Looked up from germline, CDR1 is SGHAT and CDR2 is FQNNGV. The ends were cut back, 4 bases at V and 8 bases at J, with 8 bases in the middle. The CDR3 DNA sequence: TGTGCCAGCAGCTCCGGTCCTACCCAGTACTTC. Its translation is CASSSGPTQYF.

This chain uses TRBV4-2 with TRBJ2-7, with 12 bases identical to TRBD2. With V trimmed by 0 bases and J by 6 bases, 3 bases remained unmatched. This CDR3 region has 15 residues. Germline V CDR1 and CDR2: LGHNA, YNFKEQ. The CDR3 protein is CASSQETSGSTEQYF. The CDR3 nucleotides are TGTGCCAGCAGCCAAGAGACTAGCGGGAGTACCGAGCAGTACTTC.